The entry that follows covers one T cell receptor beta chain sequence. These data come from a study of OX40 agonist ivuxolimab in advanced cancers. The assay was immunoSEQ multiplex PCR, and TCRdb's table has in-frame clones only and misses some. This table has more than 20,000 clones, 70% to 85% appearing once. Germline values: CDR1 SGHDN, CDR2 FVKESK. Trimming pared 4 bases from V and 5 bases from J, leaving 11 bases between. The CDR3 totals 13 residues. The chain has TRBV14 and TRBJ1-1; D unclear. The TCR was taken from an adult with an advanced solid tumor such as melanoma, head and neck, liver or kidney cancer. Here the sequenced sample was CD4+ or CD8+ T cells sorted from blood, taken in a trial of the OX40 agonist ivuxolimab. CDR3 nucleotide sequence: TGTGCCAGCAGCCTCCGAGGACCTACTGAAGCTTTCTTT. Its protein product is CASSLRGPTEAFF.